This TCR beta chain was recovered during a study of beta chain features in type 1 diabetes (dated by TCRdb to 2016 to 2018). The study in broad terms: Mean age, gender distribution, total cell number and subset yield did not differ between patients and healthy donors. A total of 100 million to 110 million sorted cells were examined across all samples, and a strong correlation was observed between cell number per subset and RNA yield. Regulatory and stem cell-like memory subsets were obtained from only 8 patients and roughly 8 healthy donors, while naive and central memory subsets were obtained from all 28 donors. The study compared TCRB repertoires of sorted circulating CD4+ T cell subsets between recently diagnosed type 1 diabetes patients and matched healthy donors. What the study reported, not specific to this receptor: Fewer insertions and more nucleotide deletions at VDJ recombination sites were observed in patients with type 1 diabetes, implying thymic rearrangement abnormalities. Only small numbers of individuals were included in the HLA sub-analyses, which left unresolved whether HLA type had any influence on TCRB rearrangement. Naive, central memory and regulatory TCRB repertoires appeared more similar among patients than among healthy donors. Because cDNA rather than genomic DNA was sequenced, highly expressing activated cells could have been over-represented, although no difference in activation and CD3 levels was found between groups. PCR may preferentially amplify shorter templates, but because patient and control samples were amplified and corrected together, any resulting skew would affect both groups equally. Type 1 diabetes patients showed a moderate but significant shortening of TCRB CDR3 length in all four CD4+ subsets.

The germline V gene encodes CDR1 SGHRS and CDR2 YFSETQ. Including the terminal cysteine and phenylalanine, the CDR3 comprises 11 residues. Only the CDR3 region is kept as DNA, spanning 33 bases read in frame from base 1. At the junction V is shortened by 6 bases and J by 2 bases, with 5 bases in between. Comments on this clone: It lacks a known antigen. No much larger clone is present one base from it, and per-base qualities are unavailable.

The entire amount of isolated RNA was reverse transcribed using the High Capacity cDNA Reverse Transcription Kit, so the sequenced TCRB transcripts were expressed ones. Naive, central memory and regulatory T cell samples underwent deep immunoSEQ sequencing, averaging around 4 million total reads per sample. After sorted cells were lysed in RLT buffer, RNA was extracted with DNase-treated RNeasy Micro or Mini kits, with the choice depending on cell number. To prevent cross-contamination, each cell subset was processed individually, whereas patient and healthy donor samples were processed jointly. The immunoSEQ multiplex PCR was used to amplify TCRB sequences from cDNA, generating 87-bp fragments that spanned the CDR3 region. Sequencing of the amplicons was performed on the Illumina HiSeq platform. Per the authors' processing: Synthetic template baselines were used to correct PCR bias computationally, reads within Hamming distance 2 were collapsed, and singletons that could not be merged were discarded. Reads were aligned against IMGT to assign V, D and J genes, CDR3 length and insertions or deletions at six rearrangement sites. Within each subset, clonotype counts were normalized to sorted cell number, and only after that were true diversity and Gini coefficients computed with the tcR R package. Repertoire sharing was quantified using the overlap coefficient calculated on TCRB nucleotide sequences. Imported from immuneACCESS, the table was reduced by TCRdb to in-frame sequences with V and J called. These copies leave out some clones; in studies compared against another copy, an unresolved V gene accounts for under half, and the cause of the remainder is not known. V and J calls and clone size are copied from that table; D and trimming were computed from the DNA. This sample lists under 150,000 clones; 48% were detected once. Clones ranked in the top ten supply 0.4% to 0.5% of the sample.

Each donor gave one peripheral blood draw, about 110 mL on average, collected into heparinised tubes. Naive, central memory, regulatory and stem cell-like memory CD4+ T cells were sorted on a BD FACSAria II using a panel including CD45RO, CCR7, CD25, CD127, CD95 and CD27. Every sorted population had a purity above 98%. PBMCs were isolated immediately by Lymphoprep density gradient centrifugation and stained directly without culture. To minimize batch effects, samples were stained and sorted in pairs, one healthy donor with one patient per experiment. The sample consisted of Tregs from blood. Taken with the paper, the label for cell subset or site translates to: regulatory CD4+ T cells. The TCR was taken from a man between 18 and 35 years old in good health. This chain is built from TRBV5-1 and TRBJ1-1; the D gene assignment is ambiguous. For the CDR3, the sequence is CASTGNTEAFF. The sequence in DNA is TGCGCCAGCACGGGTAACACTGAAGCTTTCTTT.